The rows below give T cell receptor beta chains drawn from one sample of a study of shared clonotypes between healthy human individuals. This table comes from immunoSEQ multiplex PCR, and its TCRdb copy is limited to in-frame clones, with some not included. The top ten hold roughly 1.5% of the sample, which has over a million clones, around 75% seen once. The source material was memory CD4+ T cells sorted from blood. All receptors come from a man younger than 30 in good health. Each CDR3 is given without its conserved first and last residue.

CDR3 protein: ASSAMTGRGTY; J gene: TRBJ2-5; V gene: TRBV2
CDR3 protein: ASSVTADGWAEQY; J gene: TRBJ2-7; V gene: TRBV9
CDR3 protein: ASSITSGGTGEQF; J gene: TRBJ2-1; V gene: TRBV10-1
CDR3 protein: ASSLAGRGAYTIY; J gene: TRBJ1-3; V gene: TRBV5-6
CDR3 protein: ASSSLRSTADTQY; J gene: TRBJ2-3; V gene: TRBV7-2
CDR3 protein: SVEGTSRPYNEQF; J gene: TRBJ2-1; V gene: TRBV29-1
CDR3 protein: ASSYGGWETQY; J gene: TRBJ2-5; V gene: TRBV6-6
CDR3 protein: ASSALFQETQY; J gene: TRBJ2-5; V gene: TRBV5-8
CDR3 protein: SALKMRTGGNGYEQY; J gene: TRBJ2-7; V gene: TRBV29-1
CDR3 protein: ASSWKGTSGSQQETQY; J gene: TRBJ2-5; V gene: TRBV5-4
CDR3 protein: ASKKGNSLSYNSPLH; J gene: TRBJ1-6; V gene: TRBV7-2
CDR3 protein: ASSQTWGPYYGYT; J gene: TRBJ1-2; V gene: TRBV7-6
CDR3 protein: ATSYRGQGARAF; J gene: TRBJ1-1; V gene: TRBV15
CDR3 protein: ASSSGLAGVRDTQY; J gene: TRBJ2-3; V gene: TRBV6-5
CDR3 protein: ASSSTLREGETQY; J gene: TRBJ2-5; V gene: TRBV11-2
CDR3 protein: ASSTLGQGVNEQY; J gene: TRBJ2-7; V gene: TRBV6-5
CDR3 protein: ASSSGASGRGTGELF; J gene: TRBJ2-2; V gene: TRBV5-1
CDR3 protein: ASSPGQGAWETQY; J gene: TRBJ2-5; V gene: TRBV19
CDR3 protein: ASSRDNNYGYT; J gene: TRBJ1-2; V gene: TRBV2